This TCR beta chain was captured in a study of CD8 T cells in ankylosing spondylitis (dated by TCRdb to the late 2010s). Background on the whole study: The study set out to find disease-linked TCR variants by profiling T cell receptor beta repertoires in ankylosing spondylitis patients and healthy donors. Samples of peripheral blood were taken, and for ankylosing spondylitis patients, synovial fluid was collected as well. The full study cohort was made up of 20 to 25 ankylosing spondylitis patients and some 100 healthy donors.

For this clonotype: Its antigen has not been determined. It has no much larger one-base neighbor in the sample; base qualities were not kept.

Beyond this particular receptor, the publication reports: A CD8+ phenotype was shown by the disease-linked clones, which were found at relatively low frequencies in peripheral blood. Blood from ankylosing spondylitis patients appeared to be characterized by a TCR beta motif made up of fewer than ten highly homologous amino acid variants. Some motif variants had previously been reported in the synovial fluid and blood of reactive arthritis patients, which suggests shared mechanisms of disease initiation. Significant enrichment of the disease-linked clones was reported in matched synovial fluid samples from ankylosing spondylitis patients.

V was cut back by 2 bases and J by 5 bases, leaving a gap of 13 bases between them. From the germline V gene, CDR1 is MNHEY and CDR2 is SVGAGI. From the cysteine up to the phenylalanine, the CDR3 has a length of 15 residues. Only the CDR3 portion is preserved as DNA: 45 bases, with reading frame beginning at the first base. Sequencing took place on an Illumina HiSeq 2500. Quantitative 5'-RACE with molecular barcodes was used to prepare TCR beta libraries. Processing in the source paper ran as follows. To identify disease-linked TCR variants, a new computational method was used, one built on a probabilistic model of VDJ rearrangement. The raw public data were reprocessed by TCRdb itself: fastp quality trimming at Q25, MiXCR clonotype calling, in-frame beta chains only. Here each entry gathers all rows of one CDR3 protein and keeps the most common genes and DNA. TCRdb assigned the V and J calls; the authors' analysis was not used. The sample table holds under 250,000 distinct CDR3 sequences, of which roughly 32% were seen once. The ten biggest clones cover about 4% of the sample.

The TCR was taken from a male donor with ankylosing spondylitis or in good health (not recorded which). Sequenced: blood, either unsorted or a sorted T cell fraction (not recorded which). The rearranged chain carries TRBV6-5 and TRBJ1-5; the best D guess is TRBD1, with 5 bases matching. The DNA sequence reads TGTGCCAGCAGTTACGAATGGGGGAATGATCAGCCCCAGCATTTT. Its protein product is CASSYEWGNDQPQHF.